The 3 T cell receptor beta chains reported below all come from one sample, sequenced in a study of PD-1 blockade in classical Hodgkin lymphoma. Relapses following autologous stem cell transplantation were seen in all patients, with brentuximab vedotin exposure varying. Assay used: immunoSEQ multiplex PCR; TCRdb lists only in-frame clones, some missing. This sample carries some 20,000 clones, 71% of them seen once, and the ten largest clones take more than 15%. The sequencing here drew on peripheral blood mononuclear cells (PBMCs), taken at baseline. The origin of the receptors is a human donor with classical Hodgkin lymphoma.

The chain employs TRBV4-2 and TRBJ2-2, with a weak D call TRBD1 (6 bases). The germline V gene encodes CDR1 LGHNA and CDR2 YNFKEQ. V lost 2 bases to trimming and J lost 8 bases, with 9 bases between them. The CDR3 runs 13 residues. CDR3 in DNA: TGTGCCAGCAGCCAATCGGACAGAGGGGAGCTGTTTTTT. This sequence encodes CASSQSDRGELFF.

V is TRBV19 and J is TRBJ2-7, with 8 bases identical to TRBD2. The germline CDR1 and CDR2 sequences are LNHDA and SQIVND (reference sequence). This CDR3 has 14 residues. J lost 5 bases, V lost 6 bases, and 9 bases had no gene match. This CDR3 is CASSLSGMVHEQYF. CDR3 in DNA: TGTGCCAGTAGCCTTAGCGGGATGGTCCACGAGCAGTACTTC.

CDR3 loop: CASSPVGGAGNTIYF. In DNA, the CDR3 is TGCGCCAGCAGCCCAGTAGGAGGGGCTGGAAACACCATATATTTT. The chain recombines TRBV5-1 with TRBJ1-3, with a possible D match to TRBD1 (5 bases). CDR1 SGHRS and CDR2 YFSETQ come from the germline V gene. V was pared by 4 bases and J by 2 bases, with 13 bases between. The CDR3 is 15 amino acids.